This T cell receptor beta chain emerged from a study of blood T cell repertoires in COVID-19. Study-wide background: Material from acute and convalescent COVID-19 was sourced from the United States, Italy and Spain.

Original handling: Estimated nucleated cell counts came from reference gene primer amplification. Libraries were prepared by immunoSEQ multiplex PCR; TCRdb keeps only in-frame clonotypes and omits some of them. V and J calls and clone size are given by that table; D and trimming were obtained from the DNA. The sample lists 80,000 or so clones; 70% to 85% were seen once. The CDR3 totals 16 residues. Germline CDR1 reads MNHEY; CDR2 reads SMNVEV (reference sequence). V dropped 6 bases and J dropped 1; count of bases not matched to a gene: 12. This receptor was obtained from a man in his forties or fifties with active or convalescent COVID-19. Sequences were obtained from peripheral blood. V usage is TRBV27 and J usage is TRBJ2-7, with TRBD1 matching over 7 bases. The CDR3, as DNA: TGTGCCAGCAGCACCTCCCAGGGGGAAGCGTCCTACGAGCAGTACTTC. Its translation: CASSTSQGEASYEQYF.